Sequencing of this T cell receptor beta chain was carried out in a study of blood T cell repertoires in COVID-19. Overall study: Acute and convalescent COVID-19 specimens originated in the United States, Italy and Spain. T cells, B-cell-depleted T cells, or PBMCs provided the cDNA or gDNA that served as material.

As processed by the authors: Estimation of nucleated cell counts relied on the amplification of reference gene primers. Sequencing used immunoSEQ multiplex PCR; TCRdb keeps in-frame clones, though not all of them. V, J and clone size are those of that table, while D and trimming were read from the DNA. The sample includes 200,000 to 250,000 clones, roughly 80% of them seen just once. Trimming cost V 4 bases and J 7 bases; bases outside gene matches: 7. Germline assignment: CDR1 MDHEN and CDR2 SYDVKM. This CDR3 region has 16 residues. Sequenced input: peripheral blood. V usage is TRBV28 and J usage is TRBJ2-1; TRBD2 aligns across 13 bases. The source of this sequence is a woman aged 70-85 years with acute or convalescent COVID-19. The CDR3 DNA sequence: TGTGCCAGCAGTTCGGGACTAGCGGGAAGAGAAAATGAGCAGTTCTTC. This encodes CASSSGLAGRENEQFF.